A single sample gave rise to the 22 T cell receptor beta chains below, sequenced in a study of radiation and T cells in renal cell carcinoma. Repertoires were generated with immunoSEQ multiplex PCR, while TCRdb's copy carries only in-frame clones and drops some. Among some 130,000 clones, 88% were seen once, and the ten largest hold about 5%. This sample's time point: blood 2 weeks post-SBRT. Treatment denoted: 15 Gy SBRT to primary tumor, nephrectomy 4 weeks later. Source: blood, taken from a patient whose treatment included radiotherapy and nephrectomy. The origin of the receptors is a woman between 65 and 79 years old with renal cell carcinoma.

The rearrangement joins TRBV11-2 to TRBJ2-5; possible D gene TRBD1, 7 bases. The germline CDR1 and CDR2 sequences are SGHAT and FQNNGV. The CDR3 is 14 residues long. Trimming took off 3 bases at V and 5 bases at J, with 13 bases between the two ends. CDR3 in amino acids: CASSFPPGGETQYF. CDR3 DNA sequence: TGTGCCAGCAGCTTCCCTCCAGGGGGGGAGACCCAGTACTTC.

The chain couples TRBV9 to TRBJ2-3, with 7 bases lining up with TRBD2. The V gene end was trimmed by 6 bases and the J gene end by 2 bases; junction bases not matched to a gene: 6. Per the germline V gene, CDR1 is SGDLS and CDR2 is YYNGEE. The CDR3 consists of 14 residues. As DNA, the CDR3 is TGTGCCAGCACGGGGGGACCCATCACAGATACGCAGTATTTT. This translates into CASTGGPITDTQYF.

The chain is built from TRBV7-9 and TRBJ2-5, with 10 nucleotides matching TRBD1. J was trimmed by 2 bases and V by 4 bases; bases with no gene match: 10. This CDR3 region has 17 residues. Germline loops: CDR1 SEHNR, CDR2 FQNEAQ (reference sequence). CDR3: CASSSRQGALGQETQYF. CDR3 coding DNA: TGTGCCAGCAGCTCCAGACAGGGGGCGTTGGGACAAGAGACCCAGTACTTC.

This clone occurred once. J is TRBJ2-5 and V is TRBV28; TRBD2 might be the D (5 bases). V shed 5 bases and J shed 3 bases, with 13 bases lying between them. Germline V gene data show CDR1 as MDHEN and CDR2 as SYDVKM. This CDR3 is built from 14 residues. DNA for the CDR3: TGTGCCAGCAGTCCCGGAGGTGTTAAAGAGACCCAGTACTTC. Translating it yields CASSPGGVKETQYF.

The chain employs TRBV29-1 and TRBJ2-7, with 8 positions matching TRBD1. This CDR3 contains 13 residues. The germline gives CDR1 SQVTM, CDR2 ANQGSEA. V shed 1 base and J 5 bases; nucleotides not matched to a gene: 4. The CDR3 here is CSVEGAGGNEQYF. The CDR3 coding sequence is TGCAGCGTTGAAGGTGCAGGGGGCAACGAGCAGTACTTC.

The chain couples TRBV4-3 to TRBJ2-5; the D gene is possibly TRBD2 (6 bases). V lost 0 bases, J lost 1 base, and 15 bases lay in between. CDR1 and CDR2 from the germline V gene are LGHNA and YSLEER. The CDR3 contains 17 residues. The CDR3 region has the DNA TGCGCCAGCAGCCAAGAGTATAGGGGACTGGGCCAAGAGACCCAGTACTTC. Translating it yields CASSQEYRGLGQETQYF.

This chain uses TRBV5-1 with TRBJ2-7, with 10 bases matching TRBD1. After removal of 7 bases from V and 2 bases from J, the junction contained 9 bases not matched to a gene. In germline, CDR1 is SGHRS, CDR2 YFSETQ. The CDR3 runs 15 residues. In DNA form, the CDR3 reads TGCGCCAGCCGACTCCCCGGGACAGGGGCCTACGAGCAGTACTTC. Translating gives CASRLPGTGAYEQYF.

The chain joins TRBV27 to TRBJ2-1; D is unresolved. Germline V gives CDR1 MNHEY, CDR2 SMNVEV (reference sequence). The CDR3 spans 16 residues. V was trimmed by 0 bases and J by 8 bases, leaving 17 bases between them. The CDR3 region has the DNA TGTGCCAGCAGTTTATCCAAGACAACATACGTCTATGAGCAGTTCTTC. Residues: CASSLSKTTYVYEQFF.

The chain carries TRBV25-1 and TRBJ1-3; D may be TRBD1 (6 bases). Trimming left V 4 bases short and J 0 bases short, with 10 bases between. This CDR3 spans 15 amino acids. Germline CDR1 MGHDK, CDR2 SYGVNS. CDR3 coding DNA: TGTGCCAGCAGTGCCCCGGGACACTCTGGAAACACCATATATTTT. Translating it yields CASSAPGHSGNTIYF.

The gene calls are TRBV30 and TRBJ2-2; D ambiguous. Germline V gene data show CDR1 as GTSNPN and CDR2 as SVGIG (reference sequence). CDR3 length: 12 residues. V was trimmed by 0 bases and J by 5 bases, leaving 4 bases between them. The CDR3 sequence: CAWSVDTGELFF. Here the CDR3 DNA reads TGTGCCTGGAGTGTCGATACCGGGGAGCTGTTTTTT.

The chain links TRBV5-1 to TRBJ2-1; the match to TRBD2 covers 11 bases. The junction had 5 bases not matched to a gene; V was cut back by 0 bases and J by 3 bases. The CDR3 runs 17 residues. Germline values: CDR1 SGHRS, CDR2 YFSETQ. The CDR3 here is CASSLVPSGGLYNEQFF. CDR3 bases: TGCGCCAGCAGCTTGGTGCCTAGCGGGGGGCTCTACAATGAGCAGTTCTTC.

The chain joins TRBV10-2 to TRBJ2-7; 9 bases agree with TRBD1. The CDR3 contains 16 residues. Trimming at V came to 7 bases and at J to 2 bases, leaving 12 bases not matched to a gene. The germline V gene has CDR1 WSHSY and CDR2 SAAADI. This chain's CDR3 is CASTFSADRGTYEQYF. CDR3 in DNA: TGCGCCAGCACATTCTCGGCGGACAGGGGAACCTACGAGCAGTACTTC.

For this clone: Germline is not matched at one junction end, which may reflect a read error. This chain uses TRBV7-7 with TRBJ2-1; 8 nucleotides match TRBD2. CDR1 is SSHAT and CDR2 is FNYEAQ in the germline V gene (reference sequence). The CDR3 has 15 amino acids. CDR3 nucleotides: TGTGCTAGCAGCTCATCGCTCGGGCGGGGGGATGAGCAGTTCTTC. Translation gives CASSSSLGRGDEQFF.

The chain uses TRBV28 and TRBJ2-5; 7 bases are shared with TRBD1. The CDR3 covers 14 residues. Germline CDR1 is MDHEN and CDR2 is SYDVKM. With V trimmed by 2 bases and J by 5 bases, 5 bases remained unmatched. The CDR3 loop reads CASSLRTGAETQYF. CDR3 coding DNA: TGTGCCAGCAGTTTAAGAACAGGGGCCGAGACCCAGTACTTC.

The rearrangement joins TRBV2 to TRBJ2-7; 12 bases are a match to TRBD2. CDR3 length equals 13 residues. After removal of 9 bases from V and 4 bases from J, the junction contained 4 bases not matched to a gene. Germline-derived CDR1 and CDR2 are SNHLY and FYNNEI. CDR3 residues: CASGLAGYYEQYF. CDR3 sequence (DNA): TGTGCCAGTGGACTAGCGGGGTATTACGAGCAGTACTTC.

CDR3 region: CASRPGGANTQYF. The CDR3 coding sequence is TGTGCCAGCAGGCCCGGGGGGGCGAATACGCAGTATTTT. This chain joins TRBV6-1 and TRBJ2-3; TRBD2 aligns across 8 bases. With 6 bases clipped from V and 7 bases from J, the junction kept 6 bases outside the gene matches. The CDR3 spans 13 residues. Germline lookup yields CDR1 MNHNS and CDR2 SASEGT.

The chain uses TRBV7-9 and TRBJ1-2, with no clear D. V lost 1 base, J lost 5 bases, and 11 bases lay in between. Germline loops: CDR1 SEHNR, CDR2 FQNEAQ (reference sequence). The length of the CDR3 is 14 residues. CDR3 sequence: CASSLGLNFYGYTF. The CDR3 DNA reads as TGTGCCAGCAGCTTAGGGCTGAATTTTTATGGCTACACCTTC.

The rearrangement uses TRBV7-2 and TRBJ2-3; 9 bases are a match to TRBD1. The germline V gene has CDR1 SGHTA and CDR2 FQGNSA. V was pared by 1 base and J by 2 bases, with 4 bases of the junction left unmatched. This CDR3 is built from 16 residues. In DNA form, the CDR3 reads TGTGCCAGCAGCTTAGTTGGGACAGGGAACACAGATACGCAGTATTTT. It translates to CASSLVGTGNTDTQYF.

A single count supports this clone. The rearrangement joins TRBV10-3 to TRBJ2-3; D remains ambiguous. V was pared by 6 bases and J by 2 bases, with 12 bases between. The germline CDR1 and CDR2 sequences are ENHRY and SYGVKD. The CDR3 has 14 residues. The CDR3 sequence is CAIRAAQSTDTQYF. In DNA form, the CDR3 reads TGTGCCATCAGGGCGGCACAGTCCACAGATACGCAGTATTTT.

This sequence joins TRBV7-7 and TRBJ2-2; possibly TRBD2 for D (6 bases). The CDR3 length is 14 residues. The germline CDR1 and CDR2 sequences are SSHAT and FNYEAQ (reference sequence). The CDR3 spells CASQNSPGAGELFF. The CDR3, as DNA: TGTGCTAGCCAAAACTCGCCGGGGGCCGGGGAGCTGTTTTTT.

The chain uses TRBV5-8 and TRBJ1-5; 10 nucleotides match TRBD1. The length of the CDR3 is 16 residues. V shed 4 bases, J shed 7 bases, and the junction held 11 bases outside the gene matches. Looked up from germline, CDR1 is SGHTS and CDR2 is YDEGEE. The CDR3 loop reads CASSAGTGAPGQPQHF. The DNA of the CDR3 is TGTGCCAGCAGCGCCGGGACAGGGGCCCCGGGACAGCCCCAGCATTTT.

This chain links TRBV6-1 with TRBJ1-5, with 7 nucleotides matching TRBD1. This CDR3 contains 15 residues. V dropped 5 bases and J dropped 7; count of bases not matched to a gene: 11. From germline, CDR1 is MNHNS and CDR2 SASEGT. The CDR3, as DNA: TGTGCCAGCAGTCATACAGGGGAAGGGGGGCAGCCCCAGCATTTT. This codes for CASSHTGEGGQPQHF.